The clone carrying this TCR beta chain was seen a handful of times. The data were obtained in a study of CD8 T cells in ankylosing spondylitis. TCRdb recomputed calls from the 5' RACE reads with MiXCR, one row per CDR3 protein. The table has tens of thousands of distinct CDR3 sequences, under 7.5% seen once. This CDR3 region has 16 residues. The germline gives CDR1 SGHAT, CDR2 FQNNGV. Trimming pared 0 bases from V and 4 bases from J, leaving 16 bases between. Source material: synovial fluid, either unsorted or a sorted T cell fraction (not recorded which). The TCR originated in a male donor with ankylosing spondylitis. The gene calls are TRBV11-2 and TRBJ2-7; TRBD2 might be the D (7 bases). The CDR3, as DNA: TGTGCCAGCAGCTTAGATCGGGCGGGGGCTGGGTACGAGCAGTACTTC. Translation gives CASSLDRAGAGYEQYF. The full variable domain, with the rest looked up from reference TRBV11-2 and TRBJ2-7, is EAGVAQSPRYKIIEKRQSVAFWCNPISGHATLYWYQQILGQGPKLLIQFQNNGVVDDSQLPKDRFSAERLKGVDSTLKIQPAKLEDSAVYLCASSLDRAGAGYEQYFGPGTRLTVT.